This TCR delta chain derives from a study of gamma-delta chains in newborns, infants, children. Study as a whole: Polyclonal expansion of innate γδ T cells after birth follows microbial exposure.

TCRdb redid clone calling on the reads using CATT. This table has over 3,000 delta-chain clones, about 10% appearing once. This clone was found a few times. One end of the junction does not line up with germline, which may come from a read error. This TCR was recovered from a child who was a newborn, infant or young child, either healthy, febrile or measles-vaccinated (not recorded which). The sequencing sample was made of blood.

The CDR3 DNA is TGTGCAGCAAGCTACTGGGGGATACACACCGATAAACCCATCTTT. Translation gives CAASYWGIHTDKPIF. The chain couples TRAV29/DV5 to TRDJ1, with TRDD3 matching over 12 bases. The CDR3 consists of 15 residues. The germline V gene has CDR1 NSMFDY and CDR2 ISSIKDK. Full variable domain (outside the CDR3, taken from reference TRAV29/DV5 and TRDJ1): DQQVKQNSPSLSVQEGRISILNCDYTNSMFDYFLWYKKYPAEGPTFLISISSIKDKNEDGRFTVFLNKSAKHLSLHIVPSQPGDSAVYFCAASYWGIHTDKPIFGKGTRVTVEP.